This is a list of T cell receptor beta chains from one sample in a study of T cell responses to AZD1222 COVID-19 vaccine. The table came from immunoSEQ multiplex PCR; TCRdb's copy has only in-frame clones and leaves some out. Of 150,000 to 200,000 clones listed, over 75% are singletons. Specimen: peripheral blood, collected on day 0 of AZD1222 vaccination. These receptors were obtained from an adult in good health. CDR3s include the opening cysteine and the closing phenylalanine or tryptophan. D genes are given only for firm matches. Part of the rows lack a size; the others show once, few, many or a class for expanded clones.

V	D	size	J	CDR3	DNA
TRBV5-6	.	.	TRBJ1-2	CASSFSANYGYTF	TGTGCCAGCAGCTTCTCAGCCAACTATGGCTACACCTTC
TRBV6-1	.	.	TRBJ2-7	CASSEGWGLGYEQYF	TGTGCCAGCAGTGAGGGTTGGGGCTTGGGCTACGAGCAGTACTTC
TRBV7-9	.	once	TRBJ1-5	CASSFEGNQPQHF	TGTGCCAGCAGCTTTGAAGGGAATCAGCCCCAGCATTTT
TRBV5-4	.	once	TRBJ2-2	CASSLEGRAGRTGELFF	TGTGCCAGCAGCTTGGAGGGTAGGGCAGGGCGAACCGGGGAGCTGTTTTTT
TRBV6-5	.	once	TRBJ1-4	CASSYGGANEKLFF	TGTGCCAGCAGTTACGGGGGGGCTAATGAAAAACTGTTTTTT
TRBV2	TRBD2	.	TRBJ2-1	CASSGEGWEQFF	TGTGCCAGCAGTGGGGAGGGATGGGAGCAGTTCTTC
TRBV3-1/TRBV3-2	.	.	TRBJ2-5	CASSQVSGGQETQYF	TGTGCCAGCAGCCAAGTGTCCGGGGGCCAAGAGACCCAGTACTTC
TRBV25-1	.	.	TRBJ2-6	CASSRYGGTGANVLTF	TGTGCCAGCAGTCGCTACGGAGGAACTGGGGCCAACGTCCTGACTTTC
TRBV5-6	TRBD2	.	TRBJ2-7	CASLGGISAYEQYF	TGTGCCAGCCTGGGAGGGATTTCCGCCTACGAGCAGTACTTC
TRBV7-8	TRBD2	once	TRBJ2-2	CASSLEVLAGASRDGELFF	TGTGCCAGCAGCTTAGAGGTGCTAGCGGGAGCCTCGAGGGACGGGGAGCTGTTTTTT
TRBV7-2	TRBD2	.	TRBJ2-1	CASSIAGTSGGAAYNEQFF	TGTGCCAGCAGCATCGCCGGGACTAGCGGGGGGGCCGCCTACAATGAGCAGTTCTTC
TRBV5-4	.	.	TRBJ1-5	CASSPSPGAGEPQHF	TGTGCCAGCAGCCCGTCCCCGGGGGCCGGCGAGCCCCAGCATTTT
TRBV3-1/TRBV3-2	TRBD2	.	TRBJ2-1	CASTAAASGSRGQFF	TGTGCCAGCACCGCCGCGGCTAGCGGGTCTAGGGGGCAGTTCTTC
TRBV27	.	once	TRBJ2-6	CASSSQQGSGANVLTF	TGTGCCAGCAGTTCCCAACAGGGATCTGGGGCCAACGTCCTGACTTTC
TRBV11-2	.	once	TRBJ2-3	CASSSPSRVGTDTQYF	TGTGCCAGCAGCTCCCCCTCGCGGGTGGGCACAGATACGCAGTATTTT
TRBV2	TRBD2	.	TRBJ2-5	CASSGELAGGYETQYF	TGTGCCAGCAGTGGGGAACTAGCGGGGGGCTATGAGACCCAGTACTTC
TRBV12-3/TRBV12-4	.	.	TRBJ2-3	CASTFEVGPQYF	TGTGCCAGCACCTTCGAGGTCGGCCCGCAGTATTTT
TRBV5-4	TRBD1	.	TRBJ1-1	CASSWTGSNTEAFF	TGTGCCAGCAGCTGGACAGGGTCCAACACTGAAGCTTTCTTT
TRBV7-2	.	.	TRBJ1-6	CASSPPGVGLDNSPLHF	TGTGCCAGCAGCCCCCCGGGGGTAGGGTTGGATAATTCACCCCTCCACTTT
TRBV19	.	.	TRBJ1-2	CASSFRSYGYTF	TGTGCCAGTAGTTTCCGATCCTATGGCTACACCTTC
TRBV6-2/TRBV6-3	.	.	TRBJ1-5	CASSTTMRGRGGNQPQHF	TGTGCCAGCAGTACCACCATGCGGGGGCGGGGGGGCAATCAGCCCCAGCATTTT
TRBV7-8	TRBD1	.	TRBJ1-6	CASSLGQGDNSPLHF	TGTGCCAGCAGCTTAGGTCAGGGGGATAATTCACCCCTCCACTTT
TRBV3-1/TRBV3-2	.	.	TRBJ1-6	CASSQSQSYSPLHF	TGTGCCAGCAGCCAAAGCCAGTCTTATTCACCCCTCCACTTT
TRBV6-2/TRBV6-3	.	.	TRBJ1-1	CASSRPGGGLAEAFF	TGTGCCAGCAGTCGTCCGGGCGGGGGGCTAGCTGAAGCTTTCTTT
TRBV2	.	.	TRBJ2-5	CASSWTGIGASETQYF	TGTGCCAGCAGCTGGACTGGAATAGGGGCCTCGGAGACCCAGTACTTC
TRBV27	TRBD1	.	TRBJ1-2	CASRRDRANYGYTF	TGTGCCAGCAGAAGGGACAGAGCTAACTATGGCTACACCTTC
TRBV7-2	TRBD2	.	TRBJ2-2	CASSPDRLAGVTGELFF	TGTGCCAGCAGCCCCGACCGACTAGCGGGGGTTACCGGGGAGCTGTTTTTT
TRBV5-4	.	.	TRBJ1-6	CASSLDRTGDNSPLHF	TGTGCCAGCAGCTTGGATCGGACGGGAGATAATTCACCCCTCCACTTT
TRBV11-2	.	.	TRBJ1-2	CASSLGEAYGYTF	TGTGCCAGCAGCTTAGGGGAGGCCTATGGCTACACCTTC
TRBV19	.	.	TRBJ1-2	CASSIPRQHNYGYTF	TGTGCCAGTAGTATACCCCGACAGCATAACTATGGCTACACCTTC
TRBV7-2	.	.	TRBJ2-7	CASSLAGEPGYEQYF	TGTGCCAGCAGCTTAGCGGGCGAGCCAGGGTACGAGCAGTACTTC
TRBV5-6	.	.	TRBJ2-5	CASNRAQETQYF	TGTGCCAGCAACAGGGCACAAGAGACCCAGTACTTC
TRBV11-3	.	.	TRBJ2-1	CASSEAGLSYNEQFF	TGTGCCAGCAGCGAAGCAGGGCTCTCCTACAATGAGCAGTTCTTC
TRBV5-1	.	.	TRBJ2-7	CASSLGARGSSYEQYF	TGCGCCAGCAGCTTAGGGGCCCGGGGAAGCTCCTACGAGCAGTACTTC
TRBV19	.	.	TRBJ1-3	CASIGTGRPSGNTIYF	TGTGCCAGTATAGGAACAGGGCGACCCTCTGGAAACACCATATATTTT
TRBV7-8	TRBD2	.	TRBJ2-5	CASSPSLAGETQYF	TGTGCCAGCAGCCCCAGCCTAGCGGGAGAGACCCAGTACTTC
TRBV6-5	.	.	TRBJ1-1	CASTLMDRTEAFF	TGTGCCAGCACCCTAATGGACAGAACTGAAGCTTTCTTT
TRBV7-2	.	.	TRBJ2-3	CASSLGAERGMGTQYF	TGTGCCAGCAGCTTAGGGGCGGAGCGAGGAATGGGTACGCAGTATTTT
TRBV18	.	.	TRBJ1-6	CASSPSGGSYNSPLHF	TGTGCCAGCTCACCTAGTGGTGGTAGCTATAATTCACCCCTCCACTTT
TRBV18	.	once	TRBJ2-7	CASSPRRDEQYF	TGTGCCAGCTCACCCCGGAGGGACGAGCAGTACTTC
TRBV18	.	once	TRBJ1-4	CASSPRGDTEKLFF	TGTGCCAGCTCACCACGAGGGGATACTGAAAAACTGTTTTTT
TRBV11-2	TRBD1	.	TRBJ2-2	CASSLPGQGNTGELFF	TGTGCCAGCAGCTTACCGGGACAGGGAAACACCGGGGAGCTGTTTTTT
TRBV29-1	.	.	TRBJ2-7	CSYRDGAYEQYF	TGCAGCTACCGGGACGGAGCCTACGAGCAGTACTTC
TRBV20-1	.	once	TRBJ1-1	CSAGAGAEAFF	TGCAGTGCTGGAGCGGGGGCTGAAGCTTTCTTT
TRBV5-5	.	.	TRBJ1-2	CASSLEQHYGYTF	TGTGCCAGCAGCTTGGAACAGCACTATGGCTACACCTTC
TRBV12-3/TRBV12-4	.	.	TRBJ2-5	CASSYGETQYF	TGTGCCAGCAGTTACGGAGAGACCCAGTACTTC
TRBV5-6	.	once	TRBJ2-7	CASSSLGGGRYEQYF	TGTGCCAGCAGCTCCCTGGGGGGGGGCAGGTACGAGCAGTACTTC
TRBV27	.	.	TRBJ1-3	CASSLTTGAGNTIYF	TGTGCCAGCAGTCTAACGACAGGAGCTGGAAACACCATATATTTT
TRBV5-4	.	.	TRBJ1-6	CASSFWTANSPLHF	TGTGCCAGCAGCTTTTGGACAGCTAATTCACCCCTCCACTTT
TRBV30	.	few	TRBJ2-3	CAWSQGSTDTQYF	TGTGCCTGGAGCCAGGGAAGCACAGATACGCAGTATTTT
TRBV10-3	TRBD1	.	TRBJ1-5	CAISAGGTGGNQPQHF	TGTGCCATCAGTGCAGGGGGGACAGGGGGGAATCAGCCCCAGCATTTT
TRBV14	TRBD1	.	TRBJ2-7	CASSQGGTGLPQDYEQYF	TGTGCCAGCAGCCAAGGTGGGACAGGGTTGCCCCAAGACTACGAGCAGTACTTC
TRBV5-4	.	.	TRBJ1-2	CASKFPQGTNYGYTF	TGTGCCAGCAAATTCCCACAGGGTACGAACTATGGCTACACCTTC
TRBV10-3	TRBD2	.	TRBJ2-1	CAISHLAGGPDEQFF	TGTGCCATCAGTCACTTAGCGGGGGGGCCCGATGAGCAGTTCTTC
TRBV9	TRBD1	.	TRBJ1-5	CASSTTGEGQPQHF	TGTGCCAGCAGCACTACAGGGGAGGGTCAGCCCCAGCATTTT
TRBV7-3	.	.	TRBJ2-1	CASSYTRDDNEQFF	TGTGCCAGCAGCTATACCCGGGACGACAATGAGCAGTTCTTC
TRBV5-1	TRBD1	once	TRBJ1-3	CASSPGQGANSGNTIYF	TGCGCCAGCAGCCCCGGACAGGGGGCAAACTCTGGAAACACCATATATTTT
TRBV7-3	.	.	TRBJ1-1	CASSLLSGAEAFF	TGTGCCAGCAGCTTACTTTCGGGAGCTGAAGCTTTCTTT
TRBV7-2	TRBD1	few	TRBJ2-3	CASSPRDRLTDTQYF	TGTGCCAGCAGCCCACGGGACAGACTCACAGATACGCAGTATTTT
TRBV9	.	.	TRBJ1-5	CASSRSGSNQPQHF	TGTGCCAGCAGCCGATCCGGGAGCAATCAGCCCCAGCATTTT